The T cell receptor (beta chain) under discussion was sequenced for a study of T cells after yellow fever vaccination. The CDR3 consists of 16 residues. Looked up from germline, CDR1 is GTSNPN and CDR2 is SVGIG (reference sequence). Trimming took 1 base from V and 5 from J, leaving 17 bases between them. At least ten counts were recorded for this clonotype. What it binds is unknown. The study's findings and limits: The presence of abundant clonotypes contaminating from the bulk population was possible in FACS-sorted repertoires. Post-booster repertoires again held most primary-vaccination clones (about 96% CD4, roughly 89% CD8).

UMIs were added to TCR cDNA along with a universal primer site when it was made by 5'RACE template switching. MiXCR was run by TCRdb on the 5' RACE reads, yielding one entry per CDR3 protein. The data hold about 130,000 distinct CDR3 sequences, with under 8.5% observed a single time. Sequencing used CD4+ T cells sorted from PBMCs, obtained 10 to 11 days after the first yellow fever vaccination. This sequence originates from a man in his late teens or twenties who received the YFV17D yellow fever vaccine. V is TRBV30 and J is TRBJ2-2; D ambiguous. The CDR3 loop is CAWSAVPDLFTGELFF. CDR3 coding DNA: TGTGCCTGGAGTGCCGTACCGGATCTGTTTACCGGGGAGCTGTTTTTT.